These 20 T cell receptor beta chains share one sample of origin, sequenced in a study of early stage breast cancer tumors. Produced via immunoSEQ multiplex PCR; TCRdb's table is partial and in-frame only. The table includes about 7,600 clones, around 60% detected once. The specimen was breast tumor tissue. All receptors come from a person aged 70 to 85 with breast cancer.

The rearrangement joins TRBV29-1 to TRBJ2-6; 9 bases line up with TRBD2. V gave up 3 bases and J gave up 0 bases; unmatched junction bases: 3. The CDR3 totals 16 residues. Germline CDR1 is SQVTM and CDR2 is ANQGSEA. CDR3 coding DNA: TGCAGCGTTGAGGCTAGCGGGGTCTCTGGGGCCAACGTCCTGACTTTC. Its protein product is CSVEASGVSGANVLTF.

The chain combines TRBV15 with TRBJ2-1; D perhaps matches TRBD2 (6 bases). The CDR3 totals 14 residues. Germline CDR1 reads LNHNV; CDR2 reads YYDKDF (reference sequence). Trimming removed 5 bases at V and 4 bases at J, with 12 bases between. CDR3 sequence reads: CATSRGNSYNEQFF. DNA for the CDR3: TGTGCCACCAGCCGGGGGAATTCTTACAATGAGCAGTTCTTC. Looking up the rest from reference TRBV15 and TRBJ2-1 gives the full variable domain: DAMVIQNPRYQVTQFGKPVTLSCSQTLNHNVMYWYQQKSSQAPKLLFHYYDKDFNNEADTPDNFQSRRPNTSFCFLDIRSPGLGDTAMYLCATSRGNSYNEQFFGPGTRLTVL.

The CDR3 nucleotides are TGTGCCAGCGGAAGTACTAACAGGGCGGCCGGGGAGCTGTTTTTT. This translates into CASGSTNRAAGELFF. This chain links TRBV6-1 with TRBJ2-2; tentatively, D is TRBD1 (6 bases). The CDR3 spans 15 residues. Per germline, CDR1 MNHNS and CDR2 SASEGT. V gave up 8 bases and J gave up 6 bases, with 19 bases separating them.

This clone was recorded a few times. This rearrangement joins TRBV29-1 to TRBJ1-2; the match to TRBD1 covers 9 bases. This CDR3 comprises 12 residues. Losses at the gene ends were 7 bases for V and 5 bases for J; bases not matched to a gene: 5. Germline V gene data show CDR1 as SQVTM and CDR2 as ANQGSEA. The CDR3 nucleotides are TGCAGCGCTACAGGGGGCAAGTATGGCTACACCTTC. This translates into CSATGGKYGYTF.

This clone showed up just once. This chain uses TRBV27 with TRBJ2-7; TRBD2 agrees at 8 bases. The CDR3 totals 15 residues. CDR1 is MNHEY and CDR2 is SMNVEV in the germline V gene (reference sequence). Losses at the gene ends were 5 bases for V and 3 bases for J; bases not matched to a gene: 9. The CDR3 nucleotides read TGTGCCAGCAGTACCGCCGTAGCGGGGAACTACGAGCAGTACTTC. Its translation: CASSTAVAGNYEQYF.

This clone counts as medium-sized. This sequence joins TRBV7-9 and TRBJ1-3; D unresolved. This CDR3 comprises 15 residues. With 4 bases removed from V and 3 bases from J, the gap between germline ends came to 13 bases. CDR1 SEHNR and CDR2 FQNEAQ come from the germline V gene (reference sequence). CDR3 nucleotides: TGTGCCAGCAGCTCCCCCGAGGTAGTTGGAAACACCATATATTTT. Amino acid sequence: CASSSPEVVGNTIYF.

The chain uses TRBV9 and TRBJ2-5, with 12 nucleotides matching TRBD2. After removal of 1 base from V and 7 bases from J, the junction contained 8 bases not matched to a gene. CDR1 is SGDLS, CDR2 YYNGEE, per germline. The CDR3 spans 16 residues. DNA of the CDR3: TGTGCCAGCAGCGTAACTTCTAGCGGGGGGGACTCGACCCAGTACTTC. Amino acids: CASSVTSSGGDSTQYF.

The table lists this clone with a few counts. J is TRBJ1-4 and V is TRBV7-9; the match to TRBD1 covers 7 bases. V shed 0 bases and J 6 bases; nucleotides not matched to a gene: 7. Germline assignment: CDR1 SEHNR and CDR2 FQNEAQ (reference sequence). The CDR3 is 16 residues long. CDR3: CASSLARSGGHEKLFF. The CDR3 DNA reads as TGTGCCAGCAGCTTAGCGCGGTCAGGGGGACATGAAAAACTGTTTTTT.

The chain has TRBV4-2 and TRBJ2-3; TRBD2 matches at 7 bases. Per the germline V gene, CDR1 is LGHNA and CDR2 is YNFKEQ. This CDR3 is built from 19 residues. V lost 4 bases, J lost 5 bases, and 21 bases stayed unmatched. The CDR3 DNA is TGTGCCAGCAGCCCCGTCCGAGGAGCGGGGCCACTATCGGAAGATACGCAGTATTTT. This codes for CASSPVRGAGPLSEDTQYF.

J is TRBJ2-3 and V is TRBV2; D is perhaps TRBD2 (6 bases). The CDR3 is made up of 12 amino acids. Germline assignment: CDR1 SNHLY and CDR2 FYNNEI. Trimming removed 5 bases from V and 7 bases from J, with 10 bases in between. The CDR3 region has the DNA TGTGCCAGCAGTCCACTAGCAAATACGCAGTATTTT. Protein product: CASSPLANTQYF.

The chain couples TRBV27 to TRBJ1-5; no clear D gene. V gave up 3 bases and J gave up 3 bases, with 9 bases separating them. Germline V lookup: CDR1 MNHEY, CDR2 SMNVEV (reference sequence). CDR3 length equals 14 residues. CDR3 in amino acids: CASSLAAINQPQHF. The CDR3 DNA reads TGTGCCAGCAGTTTGGCGGCGATCAATCAGCCCCAGCATTTT.

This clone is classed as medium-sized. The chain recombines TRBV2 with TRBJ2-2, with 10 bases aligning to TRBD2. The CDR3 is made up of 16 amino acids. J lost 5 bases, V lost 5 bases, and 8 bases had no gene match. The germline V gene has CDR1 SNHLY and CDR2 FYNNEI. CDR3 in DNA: TGTGCCAGCAGTCTAACTAGCGGGGCGTCAACCGGGGAGCTGTTTTTT. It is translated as CASSLTSGASTGELFF.

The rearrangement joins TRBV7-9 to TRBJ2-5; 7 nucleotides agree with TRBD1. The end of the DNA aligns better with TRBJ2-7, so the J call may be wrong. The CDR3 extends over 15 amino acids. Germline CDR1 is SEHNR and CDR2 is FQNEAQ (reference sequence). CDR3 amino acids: CASSVTGAPSYEQYF. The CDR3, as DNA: TGTGCCAGCAGCGTCACAGGGGCCCCTTCCTACGAGCAGTACTTC.

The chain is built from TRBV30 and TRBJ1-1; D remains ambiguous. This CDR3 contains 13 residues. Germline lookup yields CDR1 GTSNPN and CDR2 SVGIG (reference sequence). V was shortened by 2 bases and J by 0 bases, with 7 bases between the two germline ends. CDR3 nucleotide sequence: TGTGCCTGGAGTAACTTAATGAACACTGAAGCTTTCTTT. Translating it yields CAWSNLMNTEAFF.

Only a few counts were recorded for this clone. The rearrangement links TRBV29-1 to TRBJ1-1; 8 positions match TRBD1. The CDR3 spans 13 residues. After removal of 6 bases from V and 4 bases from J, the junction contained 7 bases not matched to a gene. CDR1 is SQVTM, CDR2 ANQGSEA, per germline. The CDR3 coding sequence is TGCAGCGTATGGACAGGGAGTGTCACTGAAGCTTTCTTT. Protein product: CSVWTGSVTEAFF.

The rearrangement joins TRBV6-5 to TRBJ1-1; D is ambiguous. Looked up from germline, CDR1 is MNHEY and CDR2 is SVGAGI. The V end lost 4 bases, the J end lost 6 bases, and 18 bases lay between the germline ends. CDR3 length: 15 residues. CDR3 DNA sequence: TGTGCCAGCAGTTCCTCACGAGGCTGGGAGTCTGAAGCTTTCTTT. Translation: CASSSSRGWESEAFF.

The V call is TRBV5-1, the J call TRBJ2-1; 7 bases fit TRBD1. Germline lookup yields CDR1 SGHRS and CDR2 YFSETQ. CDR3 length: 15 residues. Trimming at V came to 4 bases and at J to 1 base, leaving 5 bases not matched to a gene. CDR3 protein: CASSGLDRSYNEQFF. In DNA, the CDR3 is TGCGCCAGCAGCGGTTTGGACAGGTCCTACAATGAGCAGTTCTTC.

The CDR3 loop reads CASSLGTANTGELFF. CDR3 sequence (DNA): TGTGCCAGCAGCTTAGGCACAGCGAACACCGGGGAGCTGTTTTTT. This chain joins TRBV7-8 and TRBJ2-2, with D unresolved. Germline-derived CDR1 and CDR2 are SGHVS and FQNEAQ. V lost 1 base to trimming and J lost 0 bases, with 6 bases between them. The CDR3 is 15 amino acids.

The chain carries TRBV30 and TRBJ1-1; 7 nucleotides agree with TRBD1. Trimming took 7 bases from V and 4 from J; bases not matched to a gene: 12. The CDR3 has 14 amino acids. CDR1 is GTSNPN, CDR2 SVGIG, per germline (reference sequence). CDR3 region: CAFSTGSRATEAFF. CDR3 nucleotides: TGTGCCTTTTCGACAGGGAGTAGGGCCACTGAAGCTTTCTTT.

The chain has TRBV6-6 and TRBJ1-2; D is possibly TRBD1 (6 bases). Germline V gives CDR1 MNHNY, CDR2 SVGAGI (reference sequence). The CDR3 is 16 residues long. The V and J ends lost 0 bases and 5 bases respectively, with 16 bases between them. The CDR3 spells CASSYSKGQGTYGYTF. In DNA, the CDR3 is TGTGCCAGCAGTTACTCGAAGGGCCAGGGGACATATGGCTACACCTTC.